The sequence of this T cell receptor beta chain was determined in a study of blood T cell repertoires in COVID-19. Study information: The United States, Italy and Spain provided the acute and convalescent COVID-19 samples. The cDNA or gDNA used as material had been derived from T cells, B-cell-depleted T cells, or PBMCs.

Assay: immunoSEQ multiplex PCR; the TCRdb copy retains only in-frame clones and omits some. Here the sample spans about 140,000 clones, about 90% being singletons. CDR1 is SEHNR, CDR2 FQNEAQ, per germline (reference sequence). Trimming cost V 5 bases and J 4 bases; bases outside gene matches: 4. The CDR3 has 14 residues. The V call is TRBV7-9, the J call TRBJ2-3; 9 bases are a match to TRBD2. The clonotype originates from a man aged 55 to 70 with active or convalescent COVID-19. Sequenced: peripheral blood. For the CDR3, the DNA is TGTGCCAGCAGCCAGGGACTAGCTCCAGATACGCAGTATTTT. This gives the protein CASSQGLAPDTQYF.